Below are 17 T cell receptor beta chains sequenced from a single sample in a study of identical twins. From the 5' RACE reads, TCRdb called clonotypes with MiXCR, one entry per CDR3 protein. The table lists about 160,000 distinct CDR3 sequences, roughly 3.5% of them singletons, with around 8.1% in the top ten. Sequenced: memory T cells sorted from blood. These receptors were obtained from a man younger than 35 in good health.

Concerning this clonotype itself: The conserved phenylalanine or tryptophan is not found at the CDR3 terminus, so this likely reflects a read error. The limits of the CDR3 on the DNA are not certain, so only TCRdb's listed CDR3 is given. The chain recombines TRBV5-1 with TRBJ2-3; the table gives TRBD1 as D, unverified against the DNA. The CDR3 has 13 amino acids, counting both end residues. Germline loops: CDR1 SGHRS, CDR2 YFSETQ. The CDR3 sequence is CASSTGTPLTQYI.

At least ten counts were recorded for this clonotype. V and J are TRBV6-1 and TRBJ2-2; TRBD1 aligns across 10 bases. V was clipped by 4 bases and J by 5 bases; unmatched bases: 4. Germline-derived CDR1 and CDR2 are MNHNS and SASEGT. This CDR3 is 15 amino acids long. Here the CDR3 DNA reads TGTGCCAGCAGTGGGGACAGGGGAAGGACCGGGGAGCTGTTTTTT. It codes for CASSGDRGRTGELFF.

This clonotype was detected ten times or more. This rearrangement joins TRBV7-2 to TRBJ1-3; weak D call: TRBD1 (5 bases). Germline loops: CDR1 SGHTA, CDR2 FQGNSA. This CDR3 spans 18 amino acids. V dropped 0 bases and J dropped 0 bases, with 15 bases sitting between them. CDR3 residues: CASSLAVGLRSSGNTIYF. The CDR3 bases are TGTGCCAGCAGCTTAGCGGTGGGACTTCGGAGCTCTGGAAACACCATATATTTT.

Ten or more counts support this clonotype. The rearrangement links TRBV28 to TRBJ2-7; perhaps TRBD1 as D (6 bases). In germline, CDR1 is MDHEN, CDR2 SYDVKM. The CDR3 covers 13 residues. The CDR3 region is CRTSTGLFYEQYF. CDR3 DNA sequence: TGTCGGACCTCCACAGGGTTGTTCTACGAGCAGTACTTC.

This clonotype was counted at least ten times. The CDR3 loop is CASSYSVGRRNEQYF. DNA for the CDR3: TGTGCCAGCAGTTACTCGGTTGGGCGACGGAACGAGCAGTACTTC. This chain links TRBV6-2 or TRBV6-3 with TRBJ2-7; D is unresolved. Germline assignment: CDR1 MNHEY and CDR2 SVGEGT. V dropped 0 bases and J dropped 5 bases, with 14 bases sitting between them. This CDR3 has 15 residues.

The chain is built from TRBV9 and TRBJ2-7; 12 nucleotides line up with TRBD2. Germline CDR1 reads SGDLS; CDR2 reads YYNGEE. With 4 bases clipped from V and 6 bases from J, the junction kept 8 bases outside the gene matches. This CDR3 is 15 amino acids long. The CDR3 nucleotides are TGTGCCAGCAGCCTAGCGGGAGGGCCAAGATTCGAGCAGTACTTC. This gives the protein CASSLAGGPRFEQYF.

At least ten counts were recorded for this clonotype. The chain combines TRBV4-3 with TRBJ2-7; D call uncertain. CDR3 length: 13 residues. Looked up from germline, CDR1 is LGHNA and CDR2 is YSLEER. V lost 0 bases and J lost 4, with 7 bases in between. The CDR3 bases are TGCGCCAGCAGCCAAGATTTTTCATACGAGCAGTACTTC. This translates into CASSQDFSYEQYF.

The table lists this clonotype with many counts. The chain employs TRBV6-5 and TRBJ2-1; D not resolved. From germline, CDR1 is MNHEY and CDR2 SVGAGI. The V end lost 0 bases, the J end lost 10 bases, and 4 bases lay between the germline ends. This CDR3 has 11 residues. This chain's CDR3 is CASSYSREQFF. The CDR3 DNA follows: TGTGCCAGCAGTTACTCGCGGGAGCAGTTCTTC.

In this sample, this clonotype turned up many times. This chain connects TRBV20-1 to TRBJ2-7; 9 bases fit TRBD1. The CDR3 has 16 amino acids. Per germline, CDR1 DFQATT and CDR2 SNEGSKA (reference sequence). V lost 4 bases, J lost 1 base, and 11 bases stayed unmatched. In DNA, the CDR3 is TGCAGTGCTACAAAGTGGGCGGGGACAGGGTCCTACGAGCAGTACTTC. Translating gives CSATKWAGTGSYEQYF.

The genes are TRBV24-1 and TRBJ2-2; 11 nucleotides align to TRBD2. The CDR3 extends over 18 amino acids. The junction had 15 bases not matched to a gene; V was cut back by 9 bases and J by 4 bases. Germline CDR1 KGHDR, CDR2 SFDVKD. CDR3 protein: CATFIELAGDEGTGELFF. CDR3 in DNA: TGTGCCACCTTCATCGAACTAGCGGGAGACGAGGGCACCGGGGAGCTGTTTTTT.

This clonotype was counted many times. The chain recombines TRBV12-3 or TRBV12-4 with TRBJ2-1; 7 bases line up with TRBD2. J was trimmed by 3 bases and V by 5 bases; bases with no gene match: 4. This CDR3 region has 14 residues. CDR3 sequence: CASSASGNYNEQFF. The CDR3 nucleotides read TGTGCCAGCAGTGCTAGCGGTAACTACAATGAGCAGTTCTTC.

Regarding this clonotype: The junction departs from the called germline gene at one end, perhaps through a read error. J is TRBJ1-3 and V is TRBV2; D gene unclear. This CDR3 has 13 amino acids. Germline values: CDR1 SNHLY, CDR2 FYNNEI. CDR3 residues: CASRAGSGNPIYF. CDR3 in DNA: TGTGCCAGCAGAGCAGGTTCTGGAAACCCCATATATTTT.

This clonotype was seen many times. CDR3 sequence (DNA): TGTGCCAGCAGTCTTACGTCCGGGACTAGCGGGAGGCTCCTACTTGAGCAGTTCTTC. Translating it yields CASSLTSGTSGRLLLEQFF. The rearrangement uses TRBV11-1 and TRBJ2-1, with 15 bases identical to TRBD2. CDR1 and CDR2 from the germline V gene are SGHAT and FQDESV (reference sequence). With V trimmed by 6 bases and J by 9 bases, 18 bases remained unmatched. The CDR3 runs 19 residues.

The table lists this clonotype with many counts. The chain joins TRBV20-1 to TRBJ1-2; possibly TRBD1 for D (5 bases). Deletions cut 0 bases from V and 5 bases from J, with 7 bases between. The CDR3 spans 12 residues. CDR1 and CDR2 (germline): DFQATT, SNEGSKA (reference sequence). The CDR3 nucleotides are TGCAGTGCTAGAGAGGGACCGTATGGCTACACCTTC. This sequence encodes CSAREGPYGYTF.

This clonotype was seen at least ten times. The chain links TRBV5-1 to TRBJ2-6; TRBD1 agrees at 12 bases. The J segment lost 4 bases and the V segment lost 0 bases, leaving 11 bases of the junction unmatched. CDR1 is SGHRS, CDR2 YFSETQ, per germline. The CDR3 has 20 amino acids. The CDR3 here is CASSLGSVGTGGSGANVLTF. The CDR3 DNA is TGCGCCAGCAGCTTGGGTTCGGTGGGGACAGGGGGCTCCGGGGCCAACGTCCTGACTTTC.

This clonotype came up a few times. This rearrangement joins TRBV5-1 to TRBJ2-1, with 8 positions matching TRBD1. Unmatched junction bases numbered 7, after V lost 1 base and J lost 4 bases. In germline, CDR1 is SGHRS, CDR2 YFSETQ. The CDR3 loop spans 16 amino acids. CDR3 in amino acids: CASSLIGDRTYNEQFF. CDR3 in DNA: TGCGCCAGCAGCTTGATCGGGGACAGGACTTACAATGAGCAGTTCTTC.

This clonotype has at least ten counts. V gene TRBV6-1 combines with J gene TRBJ2-2; 8 bases align to TRBD1. CDR1 and CDR2 (germline): MNHNS, SASEGT. V shed 7 bases and J 2 bases; nucleotides not matched to a gene: 6. The CDR3 is 15 residues long. The CDR3 here is CASTATGVNTGELFF. The CDR3 DNA sequence: TGTGCCAGCACCGCGACAGGGGTAAACACCGGGGAGCTGTTTTTT.